This T cell receptor beta chain comes out of a study of graft-versus-host responses after intestinal transplantation. Study details: Multivisceral, liver-intestinal, or isolated intestinal transplants were performed in recipients. The whole recipient group had anti-thymocyte globulin induction followed by tacrolimus and steroids for two to three years. General observations from the study: Across patients carrying graft-donor T cell macrochimerism, allografts held high graft-versus-host to host-versus-graft clonal ratios. Recipient marrow showed GvH clones, some seen first in ileum or blood.

As concerns this clone: What it binds is unknown.

This CDR3 contains 12 residues. Germline V CDR1 and CDR2: MDHEN, SYDVKM. V dropped 3 bases and J dropped 11 bases, with 13 bases sitting between them. Profiled with immunoSEQ multiplex PCR; TCRdb holds only in-frame clones, not every one. The sample lists about 4,000 clones; approximately 94% were seen once. The chain is built from TRBV28 and TRBJ1-1; D not resolved. This clonotype was obtained from a human patient who received an intestinal transplant, so some T cells may come from the graft donor. The sequencing here drew on PBMCs, taken 11 days after intestinal transplantation. The DNA of the CDR3 is TGTGCCAGCAGTTTGACCGGACTGTTGGCTTTCTTT. This translates into CASSLTGLLAFF.